Below are 15 T cell receptor beta chains sequenced from a single sample in a study of blood T cell repertoires in COVID-19. Using immunoSEQ multiplex PCR, the repertoire was profiled, and TCRdb retains in-frame clones only, with some absent. The sample lists hundreds of thousands of clones; roughly 80% were seen once. Sequences were obtained from peripheral blood. Every receptor here comes from an older woman with active or convalescent COVID-19.

V and J are TRBV9 and TRBJ2-3; maybe TRBD2 (5 bases). This CDR3 has 18 residues. Germline V gene sequence: CDR1 SGDLS, CDR2 YYNGEE. The germline V and J ends were trimmed by 0 bases and 2 bases, with 19 bases remaining between them. In nucleotides, the CDR3 is TGTGCCAGCAGCGTAGCACTAGAACGGCCGTCTAACACAGATACGCAGTATTTT. Translation gives CASSVALERPSNTDTQYF.

This chain joins TRBV9 and TRBJ1-2, with 7 nucleotides matching TRBD1. V shed 0 bases, J shed 2 bases, and the junction held 7 bases outside the gene matches. Germline V gene data show CDR1 as SGDLS and CDR2 as YYNGEE. The CDR3 has 16 residues. The CDR3 nucleotides read TGTGCCAGCAGCGTAGAATGGACAGGAGTCAACTATGGCTACACCTTC. It translates to CASSVEWTGVNYGYTF.

In this sample, this clone turned up many times. V usage is TRBV15 and J usage is TRBJ2-5, with 8 nucleotides matching TRBD2. The CDR3 consists of 17 residues. V gave up 2 bases and J gave up 1 base; unmatched junction bases: 9. Germline-derived CDR1 and CDR2 are LNHNV and YYDKDF (reference sequence). CDR3 DNA: TGTGCCACCAGCAGACCCAGCGGGGGACCACTCCAAGAGACCCAGTACTTC. This gives the protein CATSRPSGGPLQETQYF.

The chain carries TRBV15 and TRBJ1-1; possible D gene TRBD1, 6 bases. V shed 6 bases and J shed 4 bases, with 12 bases lying between them. This CDR3 spans 13 amino acids. CDR1 is LNHNV and CDR2 is YYDKDF in the germline V gene (reference sequence). Here the CDR3 reads CATRGTGSTEAFF. CDR3 coding DNA: TGTGCCACCAGGGGTACAGGGTCCACTGAAGCTTTCTTT.

The chain uses TRBV6-5 and TRBJ2-7, with 11 bases identical to TRBD1. Germline CDR1 MNHEY, CDR2 SVGAGI. With 0 bases clipped from V and 7 bases from J, the junction kept 2 bases outside the gene matches. This CDR3 contains 14 residues. CDR3 loop: CASSYSGQGGEQYF. Written as DNA, the CDR3 is TGTGCCAGCAGTTACTCGGGACAGGGGGGGGAGCAGTACTTC.

This clone was observed a single time. CDR3 sequence: CAWSVPGTVYGYTF. The CDR3, as DNA: TGTGCCTGGAGTGTACCCGGGACAGTATATGGCTACACCTTC. The rearrangement joins TRBV30 to TRBJ1-2; 7 bases agree with TRBD1. This CDR3 is 14 amino acids long. CDR1 is GTSNPN, CDR2 SVGIG, per germline (reference sequence). V was pared by 0 bases and J by 5 bases, with 6 bases of the junction left unmatched.

This clone was detected only a few times. The chain joins TRBV7-9 to TRBJ2-5; D might be TRBD1 (6 bases). V gave up 8 bases and J gave up 0 bases, with 19 bases separating them. The CDR3 runs 16 residues. CDR1 is SEHNR and CDR2 is FQNEAQ in the germline V gene (reference sequence). The CDR3 DNA is TGTGCCAGCCCAGACGTGGGGGCCCCGGACCAAGAGACCCAGTACTTC. Encoded protein: CASPDVGAPDQETQYF.

This rearrangement joins TRBV30 to TRBJ2-2, with D perhaps TRBD1 (7 bases). Trimming removed 5 bases at V and 6 bases at J, with 19 bases between. The germline V gene encodes CDR1 GTSNPN and CDR2 SVGIG (reference sequence). The CDR3 consists of 15 residues. The CDR3 sequence is CAWGPRTGGPGELFF. The CDR3 nucleotides read TGTGCCTGGGGGCCGAGGACAGGAGGGCCCGGGGAGCTGTTTTTT. Looking up the rest from reference TRBV30 and TRBJ2-2 gives the full variable domain: SQTIHQWPATLVQPVGSPLSLECTVEGTSNPNLYWYRQAAGRGLQLLFYSVGIGQISSEVPQNLSASRPQDRQFILSSKKLLLSDSGFYLCAWGPRTGGPGELFFGEGSRLTVL.

The chain combines TRBV29-1 with TRBJ2-7, with D possibly TRBD2 on 5 matching bases. The CDR3 spans 13 residues. Trimming removed 5 bases from V and 7 bases from J, with 18 bases in between. From germline, CDR1 is SQVTM and CDR2 ANQGSEA. CDR3: CSVRSAGRGEQYF. The CDR3 DNA follows: TGCAGCGTTAGGTCAGCTGGACGGGGAGAGCAGTACTTC.

The gene calls are TRBV11-3 and TRBJ1-5; 9 positions match TRBD1. The trim removed 6 bases at V and 2 bases at J, leaving 11 bases unmatched. The CDR3 length is 17 residues. The germline V gene encodes CDR1 SGHNT and CDR2 YENEEA. CDR3 sequence (DNA): TGTGCCAGCAGGTACCCTTCTGGGACAGGGCGCAATCAGCCCCAGCATTTT. It yields the protein CASRYPSGTGRNQPQHF.

The chain joins TRBV5-4 to TRBJ1-2; possibly TRBD1 for D (5 bases). V lost 4 bases and J 4 bases, leaving 17 bases between the germline ends. The CDR3 spans 15 residues. Germline CDR1 is SGHNT and CDR2 is YYREEE (reference sequence). CDR3 nucleotides: TGTGCCAGCAGCCACGCCCAGGGCAGCGCCTATGGCTACACCTTC. Protein: CASSHAQGSAYGYTF. The complete variable domain, with remaining parts taken from reference TRBV5-4 and TRBJ1-2, reads ETGVTQSPTHLIKTRGQQVTLRCSSQSGHNTVSWYQQALGQGPQFIFQYYREEENGRGNFPPRFSGLQFPNYSSELNVNALELDDSALYLCASSHAQGSAYGYTFGSGTRLTVV.

The CDR3 loop reads CASSFGRGADYTF. CDR3 DNA: TGTGCCAGCAGCTTCGGCAGGGGAGCGGACTACACCTTC. The gene calls are TRBV5-4 and TRBJ1-2; weak D call: TRBD1 (6 bases). The CDR3 spans 13 residues. CDR1 and CDR2 from the germline V gene are SGHNT and YYREEE (reference sequence). Trimming took 2 bases from V and 10 from J, leaving 15 bases between them.

Points on this clone: At one end, the junction sequence differs from germline, possibly due to a read error. This rearrangement joins TRBV28 to TRBJ1-4, with TRBD1 as a possible D gene (5 bases). Germline V gene data show CDR1 as MDHEN and CDR2 as SYDVKM. This CDR3 has 12 amino acids. The CDR3 DNA reads as TGTGCCAGCAGTTTACGCGGGGCGGGTGAGGTTTTT. It encodes CASSLRGAGEVF.

The chain carries TRBV6-2 or TRBV6-3 and TRBJ2-3, with 9 nucleotides matching TRBD1. Germline lookup yields CDR1 MNHEY and CDR2 SVGEGT. V lost 2 bases to trimming and J lost 5 bases; unmatched junction nucleotides: 5. The CDR3 covers 15 residues. The CDR3 protein is CASSYPHRGQDTQYF. The CDR3 nucleotides are TGTGCCAGCAGTTACCCGCACAGGGGGCAAGATACGCAGTATTTT.

The chain links TRBV20-1 to TRBJ2-3, with TRBD2 identical over 12 bases. The V and J ends lost 3 bases and 1 base, in that order; junction bases with no gene match: 14. Per germline, CDR1 DFQATT and CDR2 SNEGSKA (reference sequence). CDR3 length equals 19 residues. The CDR3 loop is CSASRLAGATSSGTDTQYF. CDR3 coding DNA: TGCAGTGCTAGTCGACTAGCGGGGGCCACATCCTCGGGCACAGATACGCAGTATTTT.